The next 4 T cell receptor beta chains were all read from a single sample in a study of blood T cells in healthy people across ages. A second PCR, run for 7 to 11 cycles, used a sample-barcoded 5' primer plus a J-beta primer mix. One entry per CDR3 protein, called by TCRdb with MiXCR from the 5' RACE reads. The data hold about 1.1 million distinct CDR3 sequences, with 30% to 40% observed a single time. Sequenced sample: blood. The origin of the receptors is a man aged 18 to 35 in good health.

The chain is built from TRBV7-2 and TRBJ2-7, with TRBD2 matching 7 bases. Unmatched junction bases numbered 7, after V lost 0 bases and J lost 2 bases. The germline gives CDR1 SGHTA, CDR2 FQGNSA. The CDR3 loop spans 16 amino acids. The CDR3 region is CASSLAPGAGTYEQYF. DNA of the CDR3: TGTGCCAGCAGCTTAGCGCCGGGAGCGGGGACCTACGAGCAGTACTTC.

The V and J genes are TRBV9 and TRBJ1-2; D is possibly TRBD1 (6 bases). CDR1 and CDR2 (germline): SGDLS, YYNGEE. V was shortened by 0 bases and J by 4 bases, with 10 bases between the two germline ends. The CDR3 is 14 amino acids. Written as DNA, the CDR3 is TGTGCCAGCAGCGTAGGGGGGCCTAGCTATGGCTACACCTTC. Protein: CASSVGGPSYGYTF. Full variable domain (missing parts from reference TRBV9 and TRBJ1-2): DSGVTQTPKHLITATGQRVTLRCSPRSGDLSVYWYQQSLDQGLQFLIQYYNGEERAKGNILERFSAQQFPDLHSELNLSSLELGDSALYFCASSVGGPSYGYTFGSGTRLTVV.

There are many counts of this clonotype. This chain joins TRBV4-1 and TRBJ2-7; D is unclear. In germline, CDR1 is MGHRA, CDR2 YSYEKL. Trimming shortened V by 1 base and J by 1 base, and 5 bases separated the two germline ends. This CDR3 region has 13 residues. Written as DNA, the CDR3 is TGCGCCAGCAGCCAAGGGTTATCCTACGAGCAGTACTTC. It translates to CASSQGLSYEQYF.

The rearrangement uses TRBV7-9 and TRBJ1-2; a weak D match, TRBD1 (6 bases). This CDR3 comprises 13 residues. CDR1 and CDR2 from the germline V gene are SEHNR and FQNEAQ (reference sequence). V was cut by 5 bases and J by 6 bases, with 13 bases left in between. The CDR3 region is CASSVDAGDGYTF. The CDR3 bases are TGTGCCAGCAGCGTAGATGCAGGGGATGGCTACACCTTC.